This TCR beta chain was retrieved from a study of patients and donors after allogeneic stem cell transplantation. From the RT-PCR reads, TCRdb called clonotypes with MiXCR, one entry per CDR3 protein. Among about a million distinct CDR3 sequences, more than 15% were seen once, and the ten largest hold 5% to 6.5%. This clonotype came up a few times. The specimen was blood, either unsorted or a sorted T cell fraction (not recorded which). The source of this sequence is a human donor who was either an allogeneic HSCT recipient or a stem cell or donor lymphocyte infusion donor (not recorded which). It is not recorded whose cells these are; they may come from a transplant donor.

CDR3 coding DNA: TGTGCCAGCAGCGAGGGACAGCGACAAGAGACCCAGTACTTC. This gives the protein CASSEGQRQETQYF. V usage is TRBV9 and J usage is TRBJ2-5; 7 bases are shared with TRBD1. The V and J ends lost 3 bases and 2 bases, in that order; junction bases with no gene match: 4. From germline, CDR1 is SGDLS and CDR2 YYNGEE. CDR3 length equals 14 residues. Complete variable domain (other parts from reference TRBV9 and TRBJ2-5): DSGVTQTPKHLITATGQRVTLRCSPRSGDLSVYWYQQSLDQGLQFLIQYYNGEERAKGNILERFSAQQFPDLHSELNLSSLELGDSALYFCASSEGQRQETQYFGPGTRLLVL.